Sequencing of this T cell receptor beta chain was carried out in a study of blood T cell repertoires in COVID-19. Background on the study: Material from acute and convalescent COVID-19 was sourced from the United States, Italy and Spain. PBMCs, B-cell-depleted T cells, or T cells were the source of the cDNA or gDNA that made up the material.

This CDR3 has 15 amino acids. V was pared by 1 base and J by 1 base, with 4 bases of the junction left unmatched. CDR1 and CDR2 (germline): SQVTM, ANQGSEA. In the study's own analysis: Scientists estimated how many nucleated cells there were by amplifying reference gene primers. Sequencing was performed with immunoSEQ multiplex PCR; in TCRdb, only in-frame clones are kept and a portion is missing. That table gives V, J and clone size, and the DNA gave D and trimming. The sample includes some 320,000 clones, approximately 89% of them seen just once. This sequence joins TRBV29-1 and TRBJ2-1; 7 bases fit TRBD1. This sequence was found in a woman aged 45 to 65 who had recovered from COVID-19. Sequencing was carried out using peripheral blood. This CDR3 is CSVEGHRGSYNEQFF. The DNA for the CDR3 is TGCAGCGTTGAAGGCCACAGGGGATCCTACAATGAGCAGTTCTTC.